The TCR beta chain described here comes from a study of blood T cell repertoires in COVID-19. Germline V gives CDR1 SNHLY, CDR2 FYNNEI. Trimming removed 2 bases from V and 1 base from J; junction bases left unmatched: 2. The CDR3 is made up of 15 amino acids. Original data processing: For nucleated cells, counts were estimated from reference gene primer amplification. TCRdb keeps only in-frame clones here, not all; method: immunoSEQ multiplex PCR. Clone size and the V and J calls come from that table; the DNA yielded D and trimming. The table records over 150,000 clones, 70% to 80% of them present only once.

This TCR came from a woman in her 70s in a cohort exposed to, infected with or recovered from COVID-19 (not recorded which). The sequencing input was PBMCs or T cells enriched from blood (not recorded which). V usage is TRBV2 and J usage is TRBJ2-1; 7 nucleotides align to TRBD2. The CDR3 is CASSEQGGSYNEQFF. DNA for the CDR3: TGTGCCAGCAGTGAACAGGGAGGGTCCTACAATGAGCAGTTCTTC.